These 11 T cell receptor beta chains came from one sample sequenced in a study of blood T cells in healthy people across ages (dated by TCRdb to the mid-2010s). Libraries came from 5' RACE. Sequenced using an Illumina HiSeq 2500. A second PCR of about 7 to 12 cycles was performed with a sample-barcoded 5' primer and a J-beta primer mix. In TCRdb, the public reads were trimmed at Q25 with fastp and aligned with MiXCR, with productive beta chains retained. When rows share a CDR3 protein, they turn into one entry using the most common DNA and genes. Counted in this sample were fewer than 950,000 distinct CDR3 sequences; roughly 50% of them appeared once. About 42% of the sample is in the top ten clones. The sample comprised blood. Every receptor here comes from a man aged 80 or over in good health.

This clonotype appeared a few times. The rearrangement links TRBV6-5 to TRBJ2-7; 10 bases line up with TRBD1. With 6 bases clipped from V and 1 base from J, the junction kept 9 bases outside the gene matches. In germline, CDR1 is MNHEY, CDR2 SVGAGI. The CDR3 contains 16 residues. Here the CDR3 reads CASRTGQGGASYEQYF. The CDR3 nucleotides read TGTGCCAGCAGAACCGGACAGGGGGGGGCATCCTACGAGCAGTACTTC.

The CDR3 region is CASSLYPTSGRGEQFF. CDR3 DNA: TGTGCCAGCAGCCTTTATCCGACTAGCGGGAGGGGTGAGCAGTTCTTC. V gene TRBV13 combines with J gene TRBJ2-1, with TRBD2 identical over 14 bases. Trimming cost V 5 bases and J 9 bases; bases outside gene matches: 9. Per germline, CDR1 PRHDT and CDR2 FYEKMQ (reference sequence). CDR3 size: 16 residues. Full variable domain (remainder filled in from reference TRBV13 and TRBJ2-1): AAGVIQSPRHLIKEKRETATLKCYPIPRHDTVYWYQQGPGQDPQFLISFYEKMQSDKGSIPDRFSAQQFSDYHSELNMSSLELGDSALYFCASSLYPTSGRGEQFFGPGTRLTVL.

Written as DNA, the CDR3 is TGTGCCAGCAGCTTAGGCCCTAGTCTGCGTGAGCAGTACTTC. It yields the protein CASSLGPSLREQYF. V usage is TRBV11-1 and J usage is TRBJ2-7, with D unresolved. Trimming left V 1 base short and J 7 bases short, with 14 bases between. The CDR3 has 14 amino acids. Germline V gene sequence: CDR1 SGHAT, CDR2 FQDESV (reference sequence). The variable domain in full, completed from reference TRBV11-1 and TRBJ2-7, reads EAEVAQSPRYKITEKSQAVAFWCDPISGHATLYWYRQILGQGPELLVQFQDESVVDDSQLPKDRFSAERLKGVDSTLKIQPAELGDSAMYLCASSLGPSLREQYFGPGTRLTVT.

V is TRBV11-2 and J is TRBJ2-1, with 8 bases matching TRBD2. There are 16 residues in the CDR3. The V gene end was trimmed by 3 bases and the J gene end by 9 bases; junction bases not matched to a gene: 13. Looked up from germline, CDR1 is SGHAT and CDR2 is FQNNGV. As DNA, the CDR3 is TGTGCCAGCAGCTTGGAGGGACTAGGGAAAGGTGTTGAGCAGTTCTTC. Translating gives CASSLEGLGKGVEQFF.

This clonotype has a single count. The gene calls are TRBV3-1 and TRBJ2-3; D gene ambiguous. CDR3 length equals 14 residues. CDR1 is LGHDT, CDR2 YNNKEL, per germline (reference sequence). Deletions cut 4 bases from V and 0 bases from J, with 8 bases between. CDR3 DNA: TGTGCCAGCAGCCGGGCCCCTAGCACAGATACGCAGTATTTT. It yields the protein CASSRAPSTDTQYF.

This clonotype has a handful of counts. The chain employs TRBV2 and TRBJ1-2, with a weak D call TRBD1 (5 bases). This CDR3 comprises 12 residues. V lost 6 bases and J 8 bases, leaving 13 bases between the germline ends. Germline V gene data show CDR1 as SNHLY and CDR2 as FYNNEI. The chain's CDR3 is CASSRQGEGYTF. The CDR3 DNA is TGTGCCAGCAGCCGGCAGGGTGAAGGCTACACCTTC.

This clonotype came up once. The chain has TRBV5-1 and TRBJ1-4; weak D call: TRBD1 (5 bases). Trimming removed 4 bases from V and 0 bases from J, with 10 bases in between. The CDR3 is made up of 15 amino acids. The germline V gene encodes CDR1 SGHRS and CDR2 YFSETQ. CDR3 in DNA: TGCGCCAGCAGCGCGGGACGGCCAACTAATGAAAAACTGTTTTTT. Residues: CASSAGRPTNEKLFF. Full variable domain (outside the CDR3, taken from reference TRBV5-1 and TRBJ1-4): KAGVTQTPRYLIKTRGQQVTLSCSPISGHRSVSWYQQTPGQGLQFLFEYFSETQRNKGNFPGRFSGRQFSNSRSEMNVSTLELGDSALYLCASSAGRPTNEKLFFGSGTQLSVL.

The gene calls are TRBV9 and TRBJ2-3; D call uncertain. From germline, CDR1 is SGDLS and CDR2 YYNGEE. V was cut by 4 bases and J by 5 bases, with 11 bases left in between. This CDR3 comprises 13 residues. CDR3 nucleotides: TGTGCCAGCAGCCCGAACTTTGGAGATACGCAGTATTTT. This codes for CASSPNFGDTQYF.

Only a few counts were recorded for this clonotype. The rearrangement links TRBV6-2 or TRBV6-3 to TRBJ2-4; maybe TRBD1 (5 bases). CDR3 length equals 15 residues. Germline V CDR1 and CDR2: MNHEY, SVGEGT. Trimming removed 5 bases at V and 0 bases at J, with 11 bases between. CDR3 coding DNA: TGTGCCAGCAGTAACCCGACAGTAGCCAAAAACATTCAGTACTTC. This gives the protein CASSNPTVAKNIQYF.

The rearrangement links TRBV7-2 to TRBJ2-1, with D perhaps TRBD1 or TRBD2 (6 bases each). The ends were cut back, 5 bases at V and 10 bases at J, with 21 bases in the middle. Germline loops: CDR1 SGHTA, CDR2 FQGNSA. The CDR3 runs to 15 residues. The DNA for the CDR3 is TGTGCCAGCAGCCAAGGGGGGACTCTTAAGGGAGAGCAGTTCTTC. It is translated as CASSQGGTLKGEQFF.

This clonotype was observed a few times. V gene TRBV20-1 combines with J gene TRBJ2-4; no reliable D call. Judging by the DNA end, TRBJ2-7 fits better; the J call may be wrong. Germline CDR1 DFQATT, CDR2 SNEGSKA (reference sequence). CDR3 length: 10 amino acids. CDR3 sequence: CSATTGEQYF. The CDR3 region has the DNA TGCAGTGCTACGACCGGCGAGCAGTACTTC.